What follows are 28 T cell receptor beta chains derived from one specimen sequenced in a study of naive and memory T cell subsets. Two oligonucleotides, mixed equimolar, formed the beta constant-region primer covering TRBC1 and TRBC2. Four rounds of PCR amplified the ligated cDNA using nested alpha and beta constant-region primers plus SP2. TCRdb ran MiXCR on the UMI-ligation and nested PCR reads and lists one entry per CDR3 protein. In the table there are 30,000 to 40,000 distinct CDR3 sequences, about 18% of which are singletons. What was sequenced was effector memory CD4+ T cells from blood. Specified subset: effector memory, CD45RA- CD27-. Every receptor here comes from a human donor in good health.

This clonotype was observed a handful of times. This chain uses TRBV7-6 with TRBJ2-1; D is ambiguous. The CDR3 has 17 amino acids. Germline V gives CDR1 SGHVS, CDR2 FNYEAQ. The ends were cut back, 2 bases at V and 4 bases at J, with 18 bases in the middle. The CDR3 loop reads CASSLTNPGIPYNEQFF. The CDR3 coding sequence is TGTGCCAGCAGCTTAACGAACCCAGGTATCCCATACAATGAGCAGTTCTTC.

This clonotype was observed many times. V is TRBV6-6 and J is TRBJ1-5; D is uncertain. The CDR3 totals 16 residues. The V end lost 5 bases, the J end lost 1 base, and 15 bases lay between the germline ends. Germline CDR1 is MNHNY and CDR2 is SVGAGI (reference sequence). The CDR3 DNA reads TGTGCCAGCAGTCCCCTCCCCGACGCAAGCAATCAGCCCCAGCATTTT. The encoded protein is CASSPLPDASNQPQHF.

There are many counts of this clonotype. The chain joins TRBV29-1 to TRBJ2-1, with no clear D. The V and J ends lost 8 bases and 1 base respectively, with 9 bases between them. CDR1 and CDR2 (germline): SQVTM, ANQGSEA. CDR3 length equals 12 residues. The CDR3 nucleotides are TGCAGCTCAACGGGTTCCTACAATGAGCAGTTCTTC. It is translated as CSSTGSYNEQFF.

This clonotype has only a few counts. J is TRBJ1-2 and V is TRBV18; 8 bases agree with TRBD1. CDR3 size: 15 residues. Germline loops: CDR1 KGHSH, CDR2 LQKENI. V trimming: 3 bases; J trimming: 4 bases; junction bases outside the gene matches: 7. In DNA form, the CDR3 reads TGTGCCAGCTCACCCAAGACAGGGGAGATCTATGGCTACACCTTC. This sequence encodes CASSPKTGEIYGYTF.

The chain couples TRBV29-1 to TRBJ1-3; 8 bases map to TRBD1. The CDR3 totals 13 residues. V lost 6 bases and J lost 2; bases outside the gene matches: 3. Germline lookup yields CDR1 SQVTM and CDR2 ANQGSEA. For the CDR3, the DNA is TGCAGCGTCGCGACAGGGGCTGGAAACACCATATATTTT. Residues: CSVATGAGNTIYF.

The J gene is TRBJ2-2, the V gene TRBV29-1; TRBD1 agrees at 7 bases. This CDR3 comprises 14 residues. V was clipped by 7 bases and J by 0 bases; unmatched bases: 5. From germline, CDR1 is SQVTM and CDR2 ANQGSEA. CDR3 sequence reads: CSGNRGSNTGELFF. CDR3 in DNA: TGCAGCGGAAACAGGGGATCGAACACCGGGGAGCTGTTTTTT.

In DNA form, the CDR3 reads TGTGCCAGCAGGTACGGGGTCTTCAATGAGCAGTTCTTC. Amino acid sequence: CASRYGVFNEQFF. V gene TRBV6-5 combines with J gene TRBJ2-1; tentatively, D is TRBD2 (5 bases). The germline V and J ends were trimmed by 6 bases and 6 bases, with 12 bases remaining between them. The CDR3 has 13 amino acids. From germline, CDR1 is MNHEY and CDR2 SVGAGI.

This sequence joins TRBV18 and TRBJ1-2, with TRBD1 identical over 8 bases. The CDR3 totals 14 residues. The junction had 8 bases not matched to a gene; V was cut back by 8 bases and J by 3 bases. Germline assignment: CDR1 KGHSH and CDR2 LQKENI. This CDR3 is CASAFQGAYYGYTF. In DNA, the CDR3 is TGTGCCAGCGCCTTCCAGGGGGCCTACTATGGCTACACCTTC.

This clonotype appeared many times. The chain is built from TRBV27 and TRBJ1-5; 9 bases align to TRBD1. The germline CDR1 and CDR2 sequences are MNHEY and SMNVEV (reference sequence). V shed 3 bases and J 1 base; nucleotides not matched to a gene: 4. The CDR3 consists of 16 residues. The CDR3 DNA is TGTGCCAGCAGTTTCACCGGGACAGGGAGCAATCAGCCCCAGCATTTT. Protein: CASSFTGTGSNQPQHF.

This rearrangement joins TRBV7-2 to TRBJ2-2; D not certain. Germline loops: CDR1 SGHTA, CDR2 FQGNSA. CDR3 length: 13 residues. V dropped 5 bases and J dropped 5 bases, with 9 bases sitting between them. The CDR3 spells CASSPLGTGELFF. CDR3 in DNA: TGTGCCAGCAGCCCCCTGGGAACCGGGGAGCTGTTTTTT.

This clonotype was seen more than once but under ten times. The J gene is TRBJ1-2, the V gene TRBV20-1; no reliable D call. V was clipped by 3 bases and J by 5 bases, with 13 bases between them. Germline CDR1 DFQATT, CDR2 SNEGSKA (reference sequence). There are 13 residues in the CDR3. CDR3 sequence reads: CSASRGVGYGYTF. The CDR3 DNA is TGCAGTGCTAGCCGGGGAGTGGGGTATGGCTACACCTTC.

This chain connects TRBV6-1 to TRBJ2-6; D is undetermined. The V end was cut by 0 bases, the J end by 0 bases, with 12 bases between. Germline CDR1 reads MNHNS; CDR2 reads SASEGT. The CDR3 loop spans 18 amino acids. The CDR3 loop is CASSEARSRPSGANVLTF. For the CDR3, the DNA is TGTGCCAGCAGTGAAGCGCGGAGCAGGCCCTCTGGGGCCAACGTCCTGACTTTC.

The chain employs TRBV7-9 and TRBJ2-7; the match to TRBD1 covers 7 bases. The germline CDR1 and CDR2 sequences are SEHNR and FQNEAQ (reference sequence). The CDR3 spans 12 residues. The junction had 8 bases not matched to a gene; V was cut back by 3 bases and J by 12 bases. CDR3 sequence reads: CASSFVGTVWYF. The CDR3 nucleotides are TGTGCCAGCAGCTTTGTCGGGACAGTTTGGTACTTC.

The rearrangement links TRBV20-1 to TRBJ1-5; D gene ambiguous. CDR1 and CDR2 (germline): DFQATT, SNEGSKA (reference sequence). V lost 4 bases, J lost 0 bases, and 16 bases lay in between. The CDR3 is 16 residues long. In DNA, the CDR3 is TGCAGTGCTATTTTGCCCAGAGGAAGTAGCAATCAGCCCCAGCATTTT. Translating it yields CSAILPRGSSNQPQHF.

This clonotype ranks as medium-sized (0.01 to 0.1%). This sequence joins TRBV10-3 and TRBJ1-4; 7 nucleotides align to TRBD1. CDR1 is ENHRY, CDR2 SYGVKD, per germline. CDR3 length: 16 residues. V trimming: 5 bases; J trimming: 6 bases; junction bases outside the gene matches: 12. The CDR3 loop reads CAISTGVDRNYEKLFF. The CDR3 DNA reads as TGTGCCATCAGTACGGGCGTGGACAGGAATTATGAAAAACTGTTTTTT.

The chain has TRBV20-1 and TRBJ2-1; TRBD1 or TRBD2 may be the D gene (5 bases each). CDR3 size: 13 residues. The V end was cut by 5 bases, the J end by 3 bases, with 11 bases between. Looked up from germline, CDR1 is DFQATT and CDR2 is SNEGSKA (reference sequence). The CDR3 DNA reads as TGCAGTGCTCGCTGGGACCTCTACAATGAGCAGTTCTTC. This translates into CSARWDLYNEQFF.

Regarding this clonotype: The conserved phenylalanine or tryptophan is not found at the CDR3 terminus, so this likely reflects a read error. The DNA is left out, because the CDR3 cannot be placed on it with certainty; the CDR3 is given as TCRdb lists it. The chain recombines TRBV28 with TRBJ1-2. Germline assignment: CDR1 MDHEN and CDR2 SYDVKM. The CDR3 is 19 residues long, counting both termini. The chain's CDR3 is CASKSPVTPGHMVGYGHTS.

This clonotype has a count of ten or more. The chain combines TRBV24-1 with TRBJ2-5, with D hard to call. This CDR3 spans 16 amino acids. V was shortened by 3 bases and J by 2 bases, with 15 bases between the two germline ends. The germline gives CDR1 KGHDR, CDR2 SFDVKD. The CDR3 DNA is TGTGCCACCAGTGATGGTGGGCTAGGGAAACAAGAGACCCAGTACTTC. Amino acids: CATSDGGLGKQETQYF.

In this sample, this clonotype turned up once. The rearrangement uses TRBV4-1 and TRBJ2-2, with D unclear. CDR3 size: 14 residues. Trimming shortened V by 4 bases and J by 6 bases, and 12 bases separated the two germline ends. The V gene's germline CDR1 is MGHRA and CDR2 YSYEKL. Here the CDR3 DNA reads TGCGCCAGCAGCCGGAAGGAAAGTCCCGGGGAGCTGTTTTTT. This encodes CASSRKESPGELFF.

In its sample, this clonotype ranks as large. V usage is TRBV7-8 and J usage is TRBJ2-1, with TRBD1 matching over 7 bases. This CDR3 is built from 16 residues. Germline-derived CDR1 and CDR2 are SGHVS and FQNEAQ. After removal of 5 bases from V and 8 bases from J, the junction contained 15 bases not matched to a gene. This CDR3 reads CASSPQTGLIEHEQFF. CDR3 coding DNA: TGTGCCAGCAGCCCTCAGACAGGGCTTATCGAGCATGAGCAGTTCTTC.

This clonotype was observed at least ten times. The chain employs TRBV28 and TRBJ2-3; no clear D gene. V was cut by 3 bases and J by 5 bases, with 15 bases left in between. CDR1 and CDR2 (germline): MDHEN, SYDVKM. The CDR3 consists of 15 residues. The CDR3 sequence: CASSFFAGALDTQYF. The DNA for the CDR3 is TGTGCCAGCAGTTTCTTCGCCGGAGCCTTAGATACGCAGTATTTT.

The chain carries TRBV28 and TRBJ2-5, with D possibly being TRBD1 (5 bases). Trimming took 5 bases from V and 5 from J, leaving 12 bases between them. This CDR3 is 13 amino acids long. CDR1 and CDR2 (germline): MDHEN, SYDVKM. For the CDR3, the DNA is TGTGCCAGCAGTCGGCAGGGCGTGGAGACCCAGTACTTC. Its protein product is CASSRQGVETQYF.

This clonotype was seen at least ten times. V gene TRBV7-9 combines with J gene TRBJ1-1, with 7 bases that match TRBD1. The junction had 23 bases not matched to a gene; V was cut back by 6 bases and J by 4 bases. Germline CDR1 SEHNR, CDR2 FQNEAQ (reference sequence). This CDR3 has 19 amino acids. The CDR3 DNA is TGTGCCAGCAGTCCATGGAATCCGGGACAGCTATCACTTGTCACTGAAGCTTTCTTT. Translating gives CASSPWNPGQLSLVTEAFF.

The chain has TRBV19 and TRBJ2-2, with 11 bases fitting TRBD1. The V segment lost 5 bases and the J segment 4 bases; nucleotides outside the gene matches: 6. Germline CDR1 is LNHDA and CDR2 is SQIVND (reference sequence). CDR3 size: 16 residues. CDR3: CASSAGQGAGTGELFF. CDR3 bases: TGTGCCAGTAGTGCAGGACAGGGGGCCGGCACCGGGGAGCTGTTTTTT.

Only a few counts were recorded for this clonotype. The chain links TRBV11-2 to TRBJ2-1; D unresolved. V was shortened by 1 base and J by 7 bases, with 5 bases between the two germline ends. Germline V gene lookup returns CDR1 SGHAT and CDR2 FQNNGV. The CDR3 totals 12 residues. DNA for the CDR3: TGTGCCAGCAGCTTAGCTGTGAATGAGCAGTTCTTC. Its translation is CASSLAVNEQFF.

This chain links TRBV27 with TRBJ2-2, with a possible D match to TRBD2 (5 bases). V was shortened by 5 bases and J by 4 bases, with 11 bases between the two germline ends. CDR3 size: 14 residues. Germline values: CDR1 MNHEY, CDR2 SMNVEV (reference sequence). The CDR3 sequence: CASSRPGLTGELFF. The CDR3 nucleotides read TGTGCCAGCAGTCGACCAGGACTCACCGGGGAGCTGTTTTTT.

This rearrangement joins TRBV28 to TRBJ1-3, with D tentatively TRBD1 (5 bases). V lost 4 bases and J 0 bases, leaving 22 bases between the germline ends. From germline, CDR1 is MDHEN and CDR2 SYDVKM. The CDR3 spans 19 residues. DNA for the CDR3: TGTGCCAGCAGTTCGTGGGCGAGGGGTAGTTCCCACTCTGGAAACACCATATATTTT. Its protein product is CASSSWARGSSHSGNTIYF. Combining the CDR3 with reference TRBV28 and TRBJ1-3 gives the whole variable domain DVKVTQSSRYLVKRTGEKVFLECVQDMDHENMFWYRQDPGLGLRLIYFSYDVKMKEKGDIPEGYSVSREKKERFSLILESASTNQTSMYLCASSSWARGSSHSGNTIYFGEGSWLTVV.

J is TRBJ1-3 and V is TRBV28; D is unclear. This CDR3 region has 16 residues. Germline CDR1 is MDHEN and CDR2 is SYDVKM. The germline V and J ends were trimmed by 5 bases and 0 bases, with 14 bases remaining between them. CDR3 region: CASSPSGKSSGNTIYF. For the CDR3, the DNA is TGTGCCAGCAGTCCGTCCGGGAAAAGCTCTGGAAACACCATATATTTT. Together with reference TRBV28 and TRBJ1-3, the CDR3 gives the full variable domain: DVKVTQSSRYLVKRTGEKVFLECVQDMDHENMFWYRQDPGLGLRLIYFSYDVKMKEKGDIPEGYSVSREKKERFSLILESASTNQTSMYLCASSPSGKSSGNTIYFGEGSWLTVV.